A selection of T cell receptor beta chains follows, all from one sample in a study of cytomegalovirus exposure and HLA in healthy donors. Produced via immunoSEQ multiplex PCR; TCRdb's table is partial and in-frame only. The table records approximately 150,000 clones, 68% of them present only once. What was sequenced was PBMCs. These TCRs come from a woman in her 40s in good health and CMV-seropositive. Both conserved end residues are part of each CDR3. D genes are given only for firm matches. Clone size is shown for a subset of rows, as once, few, many or a class of expanded clone.

clone size: -
D gene: -
V gene: TRBV5-1
J gene: TRBJ2-7
CDR3 DNA: TGCGCCAGCAGCTTGCGGACAGTCGATACCTACGAGCAGTACTTC
CDR3 protein: CASSLRTVDTYEQYF

clone size: -
D gene: TRBD1
V gene: TRBV4-3
J gene: TRBJ2-7
CDR3 DNA: TGCGCCAGCAGCCCCTCGACAGGGATCGATATCGAGGAGCAGTACTTC
CDR3 protein: CASSPSTGIDIEEQYF

clone size: -
D gene: -
V gene: TRBV28
J gene: TRBJ1-4
CDR3 DNA: TGTGCCAGCAGTTCCGGGAGCGGGTCTAATGAAAAACTGTTTTTT
CDR3 protein: CASSSGSGSNEKLFF

clone size: -
D gene: -
V gene: TRBV4-3
J gene: TRBJ2-1
CDR3 DNA: TGCGCCAGCAGCCAAGAAGAACTAGGTCCCGGCTTGGGTGAGCAGTTCTTC
CDR3 protein: CASSQEELGPGLGEQFF

clone size: few
D gene: -
V gene: TRBV5-1
J gene: TRBJ2-1
CDR3 DNA: TGCGCCAGCAGCATACAGGGAAATGAGCAGTTCTTC
CDR3 protein: CASSIQGNEQFF

clone size: few
D gene: -
V gene: TRBV4-2
J gene: TRBJ2-7
CDR3 DNA: TGTGCCAGCACCCGCGAACGGGTGGGTCCCTACGAGCAGTACTTC
CDR3 protein: CASTRERVGPYEQYF

clone size: -
D gene: -
V gene: TRBV13
J gene: TRBJ2-1
CDR3 DNA: TGTGCCAGCAGCTTAGGGAAACTAGCAATGGCGTTCTTC
CDR3 protein: CASSLGKLAMAFF

clone size: -
D gene: TRBD1
V gene: TRBV7-2
J gene: TRBJ2-3
CDR3 DNA: TGTGCCAGCAGGCTGAGGGGGCTTGAAGATACGCAGTATTTT
CDR3 protein: CASRLRGLEDTQYF

clone size: -
D gene: TRBD2
V gene: TRBV5-6
J gene: TRBJ2-4
CDR3 DNA: TGTGCCAGCGGGGGAATGGGACTAGCGGAAAACATTCAGTACTTC
CDR3 protein: CASGGMGLAENIQYF

clone size: -
D gene: -
V gene: TRBV13
J gene: TRBJ1-6
CDR3 DNA: TGTGCCAGCAGCTTCGGGGGTACCACCTCACCCCTCCACTTT
CDR3 protein: CASSFGGTTSPLHF